The 20 T cell receptor beta chains given below trace back to one sample, sequenced in a study of blood T cell repertoires in COVID-19. Repertoires were generated with immunoSEQ multiplex PCR, while TCRdb's copy carries only in-frame clones and drops some. This sample has 150,000 to 200,000 clones, with roughly nine tenths found just once. The sample was peripheral blood. These receptors originate from a man aged 18 to 30 who had recovered from COVID-19.

The gene calls are TRBV10-3 and TRBJ2-7, with 13 bases lining up with TRBD2. CDR1 is ENHRY and CDR2 is SYGVKD in the germline V gene. CDR3 length equals 14 residues. V lost 6 bases and J lost 6; bases outside the gene matches: 5. The CDR3 region is CAISGLAGEVEQYF. Here the CDR3 DNA reads TGTGCCATCAGCGGACTAGCGGGAGAGGTCGAGCAGTACTTC.

The CDR3 spells CASSQLAGSSYNEQFF. CDR3 in DNA: TGTGCCAGCAGCCAGCTAGCGGGGAGCTCCTACAATGAGCAGTTCTTC. J is TRBJ2-1 and V is TRBV3-1 (or the pseudogene TRBV3-2), with TRBD2 matching over 9 bases. Germline CDR1 is LGHDT and CDR2 is YNNKEL (reference sequence). The ends lost 3 bases at V and 0 bases at J; junction bases unmatched: 3. The CDR3 loop spans 16 amino acids.

The J gene is TRBJ2-1, the V gene TRBV7-2; maybe TRBD1 (5 bases). Germline lookup yields CDR1 SGHTA and CDR2 FQGNSA. This CDR3 is 14 amino acids long. The germline V and J ends were trimmed by 1 base and 13 bases, with 17 bases remaining between them. This chain's CDR3 is CASSLEGLGPSQFF. CDR3 nucleotides: TGTGCCAGCAGCTTAGAGGGGCTAGGGCCCAGTCAGTTCTTC. Complete variable domain (other parts from reference TRBV7-2 and TRBJ2-1): GAGVSQSPSNKVTEKGKDVELRCDPISGHTALYWYRQSLGQGLEFLIYFQGNSAPDKSGLPSDRFSAERTGGSVSTLTIQRTQQEDSAVYLCASSLEGLGPSQFFGPGTRLTVL.

With regard to this clone: The same CDR3 also results from other DNA sequences found in this sample. V usage is TRBV2 and J usage is TRBJ2-2, with 8 bases matching TRBD2. V trimming: 8 bases; J trimming: 7 bases; junction bases outside the gene matches: 12. There are 15 residues in the CDR3. Per germline, CDR1 SNHLY and CDR2 FYNNEI. The CDR3 spells CASDGRAVQDGELFF. The CDR3 DNA follows: TGTGCCAGCGACGGGAGGGCCGTGCAGGACGGGGAGCTGTTTTTT.

This clone has a handful of counts. The chain employs TRBV16 and TRBJ2-2, with 8 bases fitting TRBD1. Losses at the gene ends were 4 bases for V and 6 bases for J; bases not matched to a gene: 7. Germline V lookup: CDR1 KGHSY, CDR2 FQNENV. This CDR3 region has 15 residues. CDR3 sequence (DNA): TGTGCCAGCAGCCGAACTATGACAGGGGCCGGGGAGCTGTTTTTT. It encodes CASSRTMTGAGELFF.

The V gene is TRBV7-3, the J gene TRBJ2-7, with D possibly being TRBD1 (5 bases). Germline-derived CDR1 and CDR2 are SGHTA and FQGTGA. CDR3 size: 13 residues. Trimming removed 5 bases at V and 3 bases at J, with 11 bases between. The CDR3 sequence: CASSRDSNYEQYF. The CDR3, as DNA: TGTGCCAGCAGCCGTGACAGCAACTACGAGCAGTACTTC.

This chain links TRBV7-8 with TRBJ1-2; D not resolved. Deletions cut 1 base from V and 4 bases from J, with 13 bases between. Germline V gene data show CDR1 as SGHVS and CDR2 as FQNEAQ. CDR3 length: 15 residues. As DNA, the CDR3 is TGTGCCAGCAGCTTAGGGACCTTAGAGGGCTATGGCTACACCTTC. Protein: CASSLGTLEGYGYTF.

This clone was observed a few times. The chain links TRBV5-6 to TRBJ2-7, with 7 positions matching TRBD1. Germline CDR1 SGHDT, CDR2 YYEEEE. This CDR3 is 14 amino acids long. The V segment lost 4 bases and the J segment 3 bases; nucleotides outside the gene matches: 7. The CDR3: CASSPKGAFYEQYF. The DNA of the CDR3 is TGTGCCAGCAGCCCTAAGGGGGCGTTCTACGAGCAGTACTTC.

The chain recombines TRBV5-1 with TRBJ2-2, with D tentatively TRBD1 (6 bases). Germline lookup yields CDR1 SGHRS and CDR2 YFSETQ. The CDR3 sequence is 14 residues long. V dropped 4 bases and J dropped 5 bases, with 12 bases sitting between them. CDR3 in DNA: TGCGCCAGCAGCACCTTACAGGGAACCGGGGAGCTGTTTTTT. It is translated as CASSTLQGTGELFF.

The rearrangement joins TRBV7-2 to TRBJ2-2, with 7 nucleotides matching TRBD1. Germline CDR1 SGHTA, CDR2 FQGNSA. J gave up 4 bases and V 2 bases, and 7 bases lay outside the gene matches. There are 16 residues in the CDR3. CDR3 coding DNA: TGTGCCAGCAGCTTAAACAGGGGTGGCTCCACCGGGGAGCTGTTTTTT. As protein: CASSLNRGGSTGELFF.

The count of this clone is one. The chain uses TRBV7-8 and TRBJ2-7; 9 positions match TRBD1. V shed 5 bases, J shed 1 base, and the junction held 6 bases outside the gene matches. The length of the CDR3 is 15 residues. CDR1 is SGHVS and CDR2 is FQNEAQ in the germline V gene. The CDR3 reads CASSARDRASYEQYF. The CDR3 DNA reads TGTGCCAGCAGCGCCCGGGACAGGGCGTCCTACGAGCAGTACTTC.

The chain employs TRBV9 and TRBJ2-7; TRBD2 is a possible D gene (5 bases). The germline CDR1 and CDR2 sequences are SGDLS and YYNGEE. V dropped 4 bases and J dropped 0 bases, with 14 bases sitting between them. This CDR3 contains 15 residues. Written as DNA, the CDR3 is TGTGCCAGCAGCTCCAACCCCGGGGACTCCTACGAGCAGTACTTC. This translates into CASSSNPGDSYEQYF.

The chain combines TRBV4-1 with TRBJ1-6; 7 bases line up with TRBD1. V shed 2 bases, J shed 6 bases, and the junction held 16 bases outside the gene matches. Germline-derived CDR1 and CDR2 are MGHRA and YSYEKL. The CDR3 totals 19 residues. The CDR3, as DNA: TGCGCCAGCAGCCAATACCCCGGGACAGCAAACCGGGGTAATTCACCCCTCCACTTT. Its translation is CASSQYPGTANRGNSPLHF.

V gene TRBV7-2 combines with J gene TRBJ2-7, with unresolved D. V lost 3 bases and J lost 2, with 8 bases in between. The CDR3 is 13 residues long. Germline values: CDR1 SGHTA, CDR2 FQGNSA. The CDR3 region has the DNA TGTGCCAGCAGCTTTACGCAGACCTACGAGCAGTACTTC. It is translated as CASSFTQTYEQYF.

V gene TRBV11-3 combines with J gene TRBJ2-1; possibly TRBD1 for D (5 bases). Trimming removed 4 bases from V and 7 bases from J, with 17 bases in between. Germline CDR1 SGHNT, CDR2 YENEEA. CDR3 length equals 15 residues. CDR3 in amino acids: CASSSYRRPRNEQFF. The CDR3 bases are TGTGCCAGCAGCTCCTACAGGAGACCCAGAAATGAGCAGTTCTTC.

The genes are TRBV28 and TRBJ2-7; 9 bases align to TRBD1. The trim removed 2 bases at V and 9 bases at J, leaving 11 bases unmatched. CDR3 size: 15 residues. The germline V gene encodes CDR1 MDHEN and CDR2 SYDVKM. The CDR3 loop is CASSLLQGAKAVQYF. In nucleotides, the CDR3 is TGTGCCAGCAGTTTACTACAGGGGGCAAAGGCAGTGCAGTACTTC.

The rearrangement uses TRBV2 and TRBJ2-5; the match to TRBD1 covers 8 bases. Looked up from germline, CDR1 is SNHLY and CDR2 is FYNNEI. The CDR3 has 13 residues. Trimming took 6 bases from V and 5 from J; bases not matched to a gene: 5. CDR3 amino acids: CASRGQGGETQYF. The CDR3 DNA reads TGTGCCAGCAGAGGACAGGGTGGGGAGACCCAGTACTTC.

V usage is TRBV21-1 and J usage is TRBJ2-7; the table's D call, TRBD2, has no DNA check behind it. TRBV21-1 constitutes a pseudogene. CDR3 size: 13 residues. The CDR3 spells CASSFSLKYEQYF. The CDR3 bases are TGTGCCAGCTCATTTAGCCTCAAGTACGAGCAGTACTTC.

The table lists this clone with many counts. CDR3 nucleotide sequence: TGTGCCAGCAGCCCTGACCTCGGCGAGGAGGCTTTCTTT. Its translation: CASSPDLGEEAFF. V is TRBV7-3 and J is TRBJ1-1; D not certain. This CDR3 is 13 amino acids long. From germline, CDR1 is SGHTA and CDR2 FQGTGA. V was clipped by 5 bases and J by 11 bases, with 18 bases between them. The entire variable domain, with the rest obtained from reference TRBV7-3 and TRBJ1-1, is as follows: GAGVSQTPSNKVTEKGKYVELRCDPISGHTALYWYRQSLGQGPEFLIYFQGTGAADDSGLPNDRFFAVRPEGSVSTLKIQRTERGDSAVYLCASSPDLGEEAFFGQGTRLTVV.

The chain links TRBV4-3 to TRBJ1-2, with TRBD1 as a possible D gene (5 bases). The CDR3 covers 14 residues. CDR1 and CDR2 from the germline V gene are LGHNA and YSLEER. The V end was cut by 0 bases, the J end by 8 bases, with 13 bases between. Written as DNA, the CDR3 is TGCGCCAGCAGCCAAGATTCAGGGTTAGGAGGCTACACCTTC. Protein: CASSQDSGLGGYTF.